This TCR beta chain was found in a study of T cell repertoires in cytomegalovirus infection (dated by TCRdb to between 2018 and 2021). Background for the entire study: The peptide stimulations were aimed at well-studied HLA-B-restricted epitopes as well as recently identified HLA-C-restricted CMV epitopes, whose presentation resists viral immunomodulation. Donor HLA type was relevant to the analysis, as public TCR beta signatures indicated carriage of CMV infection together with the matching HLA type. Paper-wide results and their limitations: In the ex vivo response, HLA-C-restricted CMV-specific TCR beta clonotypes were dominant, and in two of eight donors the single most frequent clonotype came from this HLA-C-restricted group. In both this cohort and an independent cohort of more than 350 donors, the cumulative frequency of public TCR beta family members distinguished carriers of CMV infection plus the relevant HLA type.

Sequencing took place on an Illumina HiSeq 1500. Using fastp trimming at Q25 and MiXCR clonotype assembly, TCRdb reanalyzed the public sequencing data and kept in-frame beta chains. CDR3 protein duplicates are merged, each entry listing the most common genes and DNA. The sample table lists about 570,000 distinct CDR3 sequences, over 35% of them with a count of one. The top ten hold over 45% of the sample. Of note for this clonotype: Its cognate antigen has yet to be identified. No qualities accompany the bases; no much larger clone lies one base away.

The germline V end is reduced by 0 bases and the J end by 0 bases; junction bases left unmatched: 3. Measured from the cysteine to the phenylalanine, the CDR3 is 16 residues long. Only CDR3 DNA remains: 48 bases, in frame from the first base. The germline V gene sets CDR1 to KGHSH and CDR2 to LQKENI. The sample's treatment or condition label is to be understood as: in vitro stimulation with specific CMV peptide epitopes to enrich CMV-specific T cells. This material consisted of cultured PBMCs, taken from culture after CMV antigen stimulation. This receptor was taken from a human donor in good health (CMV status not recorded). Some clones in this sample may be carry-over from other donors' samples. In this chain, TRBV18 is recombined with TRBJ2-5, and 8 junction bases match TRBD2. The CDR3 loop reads CASSPPSGGNQETQYF. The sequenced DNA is TGTGCCAGCTCACCACCGAGCGGGGGCAACCAAGAGACCCAGTACTTC.